This note documents a single T cell receptor beta chain sequence. Per sample, extraction of total RNA gave at least 5 micrograms in every case. This specimen belongs to a study of blood T cells in healthy people across ages. The second PCR ran roughly 7 to 12 cycles with a sample-barcoded 5' primer and J-beta primers. Each CDR3 protein is one row after TCRdb ran MiXCR on the 5' RACE reads. The repertoire holds about 1.4 million distinct CDR3 sequences, with roughly 59% as singletons. Per the germline V gene, CDR1 is DFQATT and CDR2 is SNEGSKA (reference sequence). The CDR3 consists of 12 residues. This receptor was obtained from a man aged 18 to 29 in good health. The chain links TRBV20-1 to TRBJ2-1; D might be TRBD2 (6 bases). With the DNA end fitting TRBJ2-7 better, the J assignment may be wrong. Sequencing used blood. The CDR3 loop reads CSARGGVYEQYF. CDR3 coding DNA: TGCAGTGCTAGGGGCGGGGTCTACGAGCAGTACTTC.